Shown below are 25 T cell receptor beta chains from a single sample sequenced in a study of blood T cell repertoires in COVID-19. TCRdb's table, derived via immunoSEQ multiplex PCR, lists solely in-frame clones and lacks some. The sample lists roughly 140,000 clones; about 79% were seen once. The sample was peripheral blood. Receptors originate from a woman in her forties or fifties with acute or convalescent COVID-19.

The rearrangement links TRBV6-5 to TRBJ1-4; the D gene is possibly TRBD1 (5 bases). The CDR3 is made up of 15 amino acids. V dropped 5 bases and J dropped 6 bases, with 16 bases sitting between them. CDR1 is MNHEY and CDR2 is SVGAGI in the germline V gene. CDR3 in DNA: TGTGCCAGCAGTCCCATACCGGGAGGGGATGAAAAACTGTTTTTT. The encoded protein is CASSPIPGGDEKLFF.

V and J are TRBV28 and TRBJ1-2; 7 nucleotides align to TRBD1. Trimming at V came to 1 base and at J to 8 bases, leaving 13 bases not matched to a gene. The CDR3 is 16 residues long. From germline, CDR1 is MDHEN and CDR2 SYDVKM. The CDR3 protein is CASSLYSRTGQRGYTF. As DNA, the CDR3 is TGTGCCAGCAGTTTATATTCCCGGACAGGTCAACGAGGCTACACCTTC.

The chain combines TRBV2 with TRBJ2-7, with D uncertain. The CDR3 has 14 residues. The germline V gene has CDR1 SNHLY and CDR2 FYNNEI. Trimming cost V 3 bases and J 2 bases, with 11 bases left between them. CDR3 loop: CASSEMMRTYEQYF. CDR3 coding DNA: TGTGCCAGCAGTGAGATGATGCGAACCTACGAGCAGTACTTC.

This chain uses TRBV19 with TRBJ2-2; 7 bases line up with TRBD1. Germline-derived CDR1 and CDR2 are LNHDA and SQIVND (reference sequence). The J segment lost 7 bases and the V segment lost 9 bases, leaving 11 bases of the junction unmatched. CDR3 length: 14 amino acids. CDR3 DNA: TGTGCCAGCCGGGACAGCCAATATTTCGGGGAGCTGTTTTTT. This codes for CASRDSQYFGELFF.

The CDR3 sequence is CASSPGQGTYQPQHF. DNA for the CDR3: TGCGCCAGCAGCCCGGGGCAGGGGACGTATCAGCCCCAGCATTTT. V and J are TRBV5-1 and TRBJ1-5; D possibly corresponds to TRBD1 (6 bases). V lost 4 bases, J lost 5 bases, and 16 bases lay in between. This CDR3 region has 15 residues. CDR1 is SGHRS, CDR2 YFSETQ, per germline.

The rearrangement joins TRBV3-1 (or the pseudogene TRBV3-2) to TRBJ2-3; possibly TRBD1 for D (7 bases). Germline assignment: CDR1 LGHDT and CDR2 YNNKEL (reference sequence). V gave up 4 bases and J gave up 7 bases, with 18 bases separating them. This CDR3 has 15 amino acids. The CDR3 loop reads CASSPGQGDWNTQYF. The CDR3 nucleotides are TGTGCCAGCAGCCCTGGGCAGGGGGACTGGAATACGCAGTATTTT.

The chain has TRBV5-1 and TRBJ2-3; TRBD1 matches at 7 bases. From germline, CDR1 is SGHRS and CDR2 YFSETQ. The CDR3 is 16 amino acids. V shed 2 bases, J shed 2 bases, and the junction held 8 bases outside the gene matches. The CDR3 nucleotides are TGCGCCAGCAGCTTTCTACAGGGGAAGTTCACAGATACGCAGTATTTT. It yields the protein CASSFLQGKFTDTQYF.

J is TRBJ2-7 and V is TRBV18; tentative D call: TRBD2 (6 bases). The V end was cut by 3 bases, the J end by 3 bases, with 15 bases between. The CDR3 contains 15 residues. CDR1 and CDR2 from the germline V gene are KGHSH and LQKENI. In nucleotides, the CDR3 is TGTGCCAGCTCACCTGCAATTGGCGGGATCTACGAGCAGTACTTC. Encoded protein: CASSPAIGGIYEQYF.

The chain recombines TRBV19 with TRBJ2-2; D gene uncertain. CDR1 is LNHDA and CDR2 is SQIVND in the germline V gene (reference sequence). CDR3 length: 13 amino acids. V dropped 3 bases and J dropped 6 bases, with 8 bases sitting between them. The CDR3 DNA reads TGTGCCAGTAGTATCAGGCCCCCCGGGGAGCTGTTTTTT. Protein product: CASSIRPPGELFF.

V is TRBV5-1 and J is TRBJ1-4, with 8 bases fitting TRBD1. The CDR3 runs 15 residues. Trimming at V came to 3 bases and at J to 6 bases, leaving 7 bases not matched to a gene. Germline V gene lookup returns CDR1 SGHRS and CDR2 YFSETQ. CDR3 region: CASSSTGASYEKLFF. In DNA form, the CDR3 reads TGCGCCAGCAGCTCGACAGGGGCTTCGTATGAAAAACTGTTTTTT. The full variable domain, in which reference TRBV5-1 and TRBJ1-4 provide the parts outside the CDR3, is KAGVTQTPRYLIKTRGQQVTLSCSPISGHRSVSWYQQTPGQGLQFLFEYFSETQRNKGNFPGRFSGRQFSNSRSEMNVSTLELGDSALYLCASSSTGASYEKLFFGSGTQLSVL.

This clone was recorded only once. V gene TRBV4-3 combines with J gene TRBJ1-3, with D possibly matching TRBD1 (5 bases). V was pared by 3 bases and J by 1 base, with 7 bases between. Germline CDR1 and CDR2: LGHNA and YSLEER. The CDR3 has 14 residues. In nucleotides, the CDR3 is TGCGCCAGCAGCCACACAGGATCTGGAAACACCATATATTTT. The encoded protein is CASSHTGSGNTIYF.

This clone was observed a handful of times. The rearrangement links TRBV5-8 to TRBJ2-7; unclear D gene. Trimming stripped 5 bases from V and 6 bases from J, with 15 bases between. Germline-derived CDR1 and CDR2 are SGHTS and YDEGEE. This CDR3 region has 13 residues. The CDR3 coding sequence is TGTGCCAGCAGGAGGCTAATCAGCTTCGAGCAGTACTTC. Translation gives CASRRLISFEQYF.

The CDR3 region is CASSLAHRGRDTEAFF. The CDR3 coding sequence is TGTGCCAGCAGCTTAGCCCACAGGGGGAGAGACACTGAAGCTTTCTTT. The V gene is TRBV7-8, the J gene TRBJ1-1, with TRBD1 identical over 8 bases. V shed 0 bases, J shed 3 bases, and the junction held 6 bases outside the gene matches. This CDR3 contains 16 residues. Germline CDR1 and CDR2: SGHVS and FQNEAQ.

The chain couples TRBV7-2 to TRBJ2-5; D is undetermined. Trimming left V 1 base short and J 7 bases short, with 13 bases between. There are 14 residues in the CDR3. The germline gives CDR1 SGHTA, CDR2 FQGNSA. The CDR3 region is CASSLGRSSGTQYF. As DNA, the CDR3 is TGTGCCAGCAGCTTAGGCCGCAGTTCTGGGACCCAGTACTTC.

The chain joins TRBV7-9 to TRBJ2-3; possibly TRBD2 for D (6 bases). V lost 6 bases, J lost 1 base, and 14 bases lay in between. Germline loops: CDR1 SEHNR, CDR2 FQNEAQ (reference sequence). This CDR3 spans 15 amino acids. The CDR3 loop is CASSSRTTRTDTQYF. The CDR3 bases are TGTGCCAGCAGTTCCCGGACTACACGCACAGATACGCAGTATTTT.

This chain joins TRBV5-5 and TRBJ1-1; possibly TRBD1 for D (5 bases). V was pared by 1 base and J by 3 bases, with 7 bases between. Germline CDR1 SGHKS, CDR2 YYEKEE (reference sequence). The CDR3 spans 13 residues. The CDR3 nucleotides read TGTGCCAGCAGCTTGCAGGGTCACACTGAAGCTTTCTTT. Translated: CASSLQGHTEAFF.

V and J are TRBV5-1 and TRBJ2-7; 11 bases line up with TRBD1. This CDR3 region has 15 residues. Trimming took 4 bases from V and 5 from J; bases not matched to a gene: 8. In germline, CDR1 is SGHRS, CDR2 YFSETQ. The CDR3 sequence: CASSRGQGAADEQYF. CDR3 bases: TGCGCCAGCAGCCGAGGACAGGGGGCGGCGGACGAGCAGTACTTC.

The chain combines TRBV29-1 with TRBJ2-7; D perhaps matches TRBD2 (6 bases). Looked up from germline, CDR1 is SQVTM and CDR2 is ANQGSEA. The CDR3 consists of 15 residues. CDR3 nucleotides: TGCAGACTAGGAGGGTGGGACCGAAGTACCTACGAGCAGTACTTC. This codes for CRLGGWDRSTYEQYF.

The chain recombines TRBV7-2 with TRBJ2-3; 8 nucleotides align to TRBD2. The CDR3 has 16 residues. V was clipped by 5 bases and J by 0 bases; unmatched bases: 7. Germline V lookup: CDR1 SGHTA, CDR2 FQGNSA. CDR3 nucleotide sequence: TGTGCCAGCAGCGATCAGCGGGGGTCTAGCACAGATACGCAGTATTTT. As protein: CASSDQRGSSTDTQYF.

CDR3 sequence: CASSSVATNEKLFF. In DNA form, the CDR3 reads TGTGCCAGCAGTTCAGTTGCAACTAATGAAAAACTGTTTTTT. The V and J genes are TRBV27 and TRBJ1-4; D gene ambiguous. CDR1 MNHEY and CDR2 SMNVEV come from the germline V gene (reference sequence). The CDR3 is made up of 14 amino acids. The V and J ends lost 4 bases and 0 bases respectively, with 6 bases between them.

V and J are TRBV28 and TRBJ1-2, with TRBD1 matching 9 bases. The CDR3 has 14 residues. Per the germline V gene, CDR1 is MDHEN and CDR2 is SYDVKM. V was pared by 2 bases and J by 6 bases, with 4 bases of the junction left unmatched. Here the CDR3 reads CASSLGGQGHGYTF. The CDR3 DNA reads TGTGCCAGCAGTTTAGGGGGACAGGGCCATGGCTACACCTTC.

This rearrangement joins TRBV5-1 to TRBJ2-5, with 14 bases identical to TRBD2. Germline CDR1 and CDR2: SGHRS and YFSETQ. Trimming removed 4 bases from V and 5 bases from J; junction bases left unmatched: 7. The CDR3 has 16 amino acids. The CDR3 DNA reads TGCGCCAGCAGCAGGGGACTAGCGGGAGAGGTGGAGACCCAGTACTTC. It specifies CASSRGLAGEVETQYF. The full variable domain, with the rest looked up from reference TRBV5-1 and TRBJ2-5, is KAGVTQTPRYLIKTRGQQVTLSCSPISGHRSVSWYQQTPGQGLQFLFEYFSETQRNKGNFPGRFSGRQFSNSRSEMNVSTLELGDSALYLCASSRGLAGEVETQYFGPGTRLLVL.

This clone turned up a few times. The chain recombines TRBV9 with TRBJ2-5, with D tentatively TRBD2 (5 bases). V shed 0 bases and J shed 3 bases, with 15 bases lying between them. This CDR3 is 16 amino acids long. Germline V gene sequence: CDR1 SGDLS, CDR2 YYNGEE. The DNA for the CDR3 is TGTGCCAGCAGCGTAGACCGAGGCGGGCCAAAAGAGACCCAGTACTTC. The encoded protein is CASSVDRGGPKETQYF.

In this sample, this clone turned up once. The gene calls are TRBV5-1 and TRBJ2-5; 12 positions match TRBD2. This CDR3 is built from 16 residues. The V gene end was trimmed by 5 bases and the J gene end by 1 base; junction bases not matched to a gene: 6. Germline CDR1 reads SGHRS; CDR2 reads YFSETQ. The CDR3 reads CASRPSGGGPQETQYF. The CDR3 coding sequence is TGCGCCAGCAGGCCTAGCGGGGGGGGCCCCCAAGAGACCCAGTACTTC. The full variable domain, in which reference TRBV5-1 and TRBJ2-5 provide the parts outside the CDR3, is KAGVTQTPRYLIKTRGQQVTLSCSPISGHRSVSWYQQTPGQGLQFLFEYFSETQRNKGNFPGRFSGRQFSNSRSEMNVSTLELGDSALYLCASRPSGGGPQETQYFGPGTRLLVL.

This clone turned up a few times. The chain joins TRBV19 to TRBJ2-7, with D uncertain. The germline gives CDR1 LNHDA, CDR2 SQIVND (reference sequence). The CDR3 length is 14 residues. V was clipped by 6 bases and J by 2 bases, with 14 bases between them. CDR3 sequence: CASRVQASAYEQYF. In DNA form, the CDR3 reads TGTGCCAGTAGGGTGCAGGCCTCTGCCTACGAGCAGTACTTC.